A single sample gave rise to the 21 T cell receptor beta chains below, sequenced in a study of T cell repertoires in Merkel cell carcinoma. Here immunoSEQ multiplex PCR was the method, and the copy in TCRdb shows in-frame clones only, minus some. Of roughly 14,000 clones listed, approximately 80% are singletons. The sequencing sample was made of tumor tissue. The receptors derive from an adult with Merkel cell carcinoma.

The chain carries TRBV11-2 and TRBJ2-4; 7 nucleotides line up with TRBD2. In germline, CDR1 is SGHAT, CDR2 FQNNGV. Trimming took 0 bases from V and 0 from J; bases not matched to a gene: 8. This CDR3 is built from 18 residues. The DNA for the CDR3 is TGTGCCAGCAGCTTAGATCGGGCGCTAGCGGTAGCCAAAAACATTCAGTACTTC. Amino acids: CASSLDRALAVAKNIQYF.

The V call is TRBV28, the J call TRBJ1-6; the D is unclear. CDR3 length: 12 amino acids. V gave up 4 bases and J gave up 15 bases, with 13 bases separating them. The germline V gene encodes CDR1 MDHEN and CDR2 SYDVKM. The CDR3 DNA follows: TGTGCCAGCAGTTCCACCCGACAAGACCTCCACTTT. Amino acids: CASSSTRQDLHF. The variable domain in full, with the rest retrieved from reference TRBV28 and TRBJ1-6, is DVKVTQSSRYLVKRTGEKVFLECVQDMDHENMFWYRQDPGLGLRLIYFSYDVKMKEKGDIPEGYSVSREKKERFSLILESASTNQTSMYLCASSSTRQDLHFGNGTRLTVT.

Note on this clone: This sample includes further DNA sequences coding for the same CDR3. The V gene is TRBV5-1, the J gene TRBJ1-2; D is possibly TRBD1 (6 bases). The V gene's germline CDR1 is SGHRS and CDR2 YFSETQ. V lost 0 bases, J lost 8 bases, and 11 bases lay in between. The CDR3 runs to 13 residues. CDR3 loop: CASSLGQAEGYTF. The CDR3 region has the DNA TGCGCCAGCAGCTTGGGACAGGCGGAAGGCTACACCTTC.

This chain uses TRBV28 with TRBJ1-3; D might be TRBD1 (6 bases). V shed 5 bases and J shed 3 bases, with 11 bases lying between them. The CDR3 is made up of 14 amino acids. Germline loops: CDR1 MDHEN, CDR2 SYDVKM. The CDR3 sequence: CASSTGRLGNTIYF. In DNA, the CDR3 is TGTGCCAGCAGTACAGGGAGACTTGGAAACACCATATATTTT.

This clone was detected only a few times. V gene TRBV28 combines with J gene TRBJ1-3, with D perhaps TRBD1 (5 bases). Per the germline V gene, CDR1 is MDHEN and CDR2 is SYDVKM. V shed 4 bases and J shed 0 bases, with 16 bases lying between them. The CDR3 is made up of 17 amino acids. CDR3: CASSSGGTMNSGNTIYF. Here the CDR3 DNA reads TGTGCCAGCAGTTCGGGGGGTACTATGAACTCTGGAAACACCATATATTTT.

The chain is built from TRBV28 and TRBJ1-5; tentative D call: TRBD1 (5 bases). Germline V lookup: CDR1 MDHEN, CDR2 SYDVKM. Trimming took 10 bases from V and 3 from J, leaving 13 bases between them. The length of the CDR3 is 13 residues. The CDR3, as DNA: TGTGCCACACTGGGGGAAAACAATCAGCCCCAGCATTTT. It yields the protein CATLGENNQPQHF.

This rearrangement joins TRBV4-1 to TRBJ2-1, with 8 bases matching TRBD2. J was trimmed by 8 bases and V by 3 bases; bases with no gene match: 12. The CDR3 is 16 amino acids. The germline gives CDR1 MGHRA, CDR2 YSYEKL. The CDR3 nucleotides read TGCGCCAGCAGCCACATTGCGGGAGGTGTGGGGGATGAGCAGTTCTTC. This gives the protein CASSHIAGGVGDEQFF.

This chain links TRBV20-1 with TRBJ1-5; D is perhaps TRBD1 (6 bases). Germline V gene sequence: CDR1 DFQATT, CDR2 SNEGSKA (reference sequence). This CDR3 is built from 14 residues. V dropped 3 bases and J dropped 7 bases, with 16 bases sitting between them. The CDR3 DNA follows: TGCAGTGCTAGTACCAGGGGCACCAGCCAGCCCCAGCATTTT. Translated: CSASTRGTSQPQHF.

As for this clone: One end of the junction is discordant with germline, which a read error may explain. This chain joins TRBV7-2 and TRBJ2-1; 8 positions agree with TRBD2. Germline V CDR1 and CDR2: SGHTA, FQGNSA. This CDR3 has 16 residues. The CDR3 sequence: CASSLASGSLSNEQFF. The CDR3 nucleotides read TGTGCCAGCAGCCTAGCGAGCGGGAGCTTGTCCAATGAGCAGTTCTTC.

J is TRBJ2-5 and V is TRBV5-6; D is unclear. CDR1 is SGHDT and CDR2 is YYEEEE in the germline V gene. Trimming removed 0 bases at V and 4 bases at J, with 10 bases between. CDR3 size: 14 residues. CDR3 sequence (DNA): TGTGCCAGCAGCTTGGTTTCCCGAGGAGAGACCCAGTACTTC. Translated, it gives CASSLVSRGETQYF.

The genes are TRBV25-1 and TRBJ1-1, with D uncertain. Germline CDR1 MGHDK, CDR2 SYGVNS. Deletions cut 3 bases from V and 5 bases from J, with 4 bases between. The CDR3 loop spans 11 amino acids. CDR3 bases: TGTGCCAGCAGTGATTGGACTGAAGCTTTCTTT. It is translated as CASSDWTEAFF. Filled out from reference TRBV25-1 and TRBJ1-1, the complete variable domain reads EADIYQTPRYLVIGTGKKITLECSQTMGHDKMYWYQQDPGMELHLIHYSYGVNSTEKGDLSSESTVSRIRTEHFPLTLESARPSHTSQYLCASSDWTEAFFGQGTRLTVV.

The V call is TRBV28, the J call TRBJ2-7, with 7 bases lining up with TRBD2. The V and J ends lost 4 bases and 2 bases, in that order; junction bases with no gene match: 8. CDR1 and CDR2 (germline): MDHEN, SYDVKM. This CDR3 comprises 15 residues. The CDR3 nucleotides read TGTGCCAGCAGTTCCCCCGGGGGAGGGGCCTACGAGCAGTACTTC. Residues: CASSSPGGGAYEQYF. Full variable domain (outside the CDR3, taken from reference TRBV28 and TRBJ2-7): DVKVTQSSRYLVKRTGEKVFLECVQDMDHENMFWYRQDPGLGLRLIYFSYDVKMKEKGDIPEGYSVSREKKERFSLILESASTNQTSMYLCASSSPGGGAYEQYFGPGTRLTVT.

The rearrangement joins TRBV2 to TRBJ1-2; the D gene is possibly TRBD1 (5 bases). With 6 bases removed from V and 11 bases from J, the gap between germline ends came to 10 bases. The V gene's germline CDR1 is SNHLY and CDR2 FYNNEI. The CDR3 runs 10 residues. This chain's CDR3 is CASSQGPYTF. DNA for the CDR3: TGTGCCAGCAGCCAGGGTCCTTACACCTTC.

The chain uses TRBV13 and TRBJ2-7; weak D call: TRBD1 (6 bases). Trimming took off 5 bases at V and 0 bases at J, with 14 bases between the two ends. Germline V gene sequence: CDR1 PRHDT, CDR2 FYEKMQ (reference sequence). The CDR3 length is 15 residues. CDR3 region: CASSPGTSHSYEQYF. The CDR3 region has the DNA TGTGCCAGCAGCCCTGGGACATCGCACTCCTACGAGCAGTACTTC.

The genes are TRBV6-2 or TRBV6-3 and TRBJ1-1; TRBD1 is a possible D gene (5 bases). The CDR3 is 13 amino acids. Germline lookup yields CDR1 MNHEY and CDR2 SVGEGT. V was cut by 5 bases and J by 8 bases, with 15 bases left in between. The CDR3 region is CASSNGGTREAFF. The CDR3 nucleotides are TGTGCCAGCAGTAACGGGGGGACGCGGGAAGCTTTCTTT.

The chain combines TRBV6-6 with TRBJ1-6; no clear D gene. Germline loops: CDR1 MNHNY, CDR2 SVGAGI (reference sequence). The V gene lost 5 bases and the J gene lost 0 bases, with 11 bases spanning the gap. The CDR3 contains 16 residues. In nucleotides, the CDR3 is TGTGCCAGCAGTCCTTATATGAGCTCCTATAATTCACCCCTCCACTTT. Its translation: CASSPYMSSYNSPLHF.

This rearrangement joins TRBV6-5 to TRBJ2-7; 7 bases match TRBD1. This CDR3 spans 13 amino acids. Trimming took 7 bases from V and 7 from J; bases not matched to a gene: 10. Germline V gene sequence: CDR1 MNHEY, CDR2 SVGAGI. In DNA, the CDR3 is TGTGCCAGCACCGAGTGGGGGACAGCTGAGCAGTACTTC. Encoded protein: CASTEWGTAEQYF.

The rearrangement links TRBV7-3 to TRBJ2-1; 12 positions agree with TRBD1. This CDR3 has 15 residues. Germline V CDR1 and CDR2: SGHTA, FQGTGA. Trimming took 4 bases from V and 5 from J; bases not matched to a gene: 3. The CDR3 DNA sequence: TGTGCCAGCAGCTCGGGACAGGGGGCCCACAATGAGCAGTTCTTC. Its translation: CASSSGQGAHNEQFF.

There are a few counts of this clone. This chain links TRBV7-2 with TRBJ2-1; perhaps TRBD2 as D (6 bases). This CDR3 has 13 amino acids. Between the trimmed V and J ends, which lost 1 base and 10 bases, there was a span of 11 bases. Germline assignment: CDR1 SGHTA and CDR2 FQGNSA. CDR3 in DNA: TGTGCCAGCAGCTTAGTACTAGCACGGGAGCAGTTCTTC. As protein: CASSLVLAREQFF.

The CDR3 nucleotides read TGTGCCAGCAGCCTTACCTCAACTAATGAAAAACTGTTTTTT. Amino acids: CASSLTSTNEKLFF. V is TRBV7-9 and J is TRBJ1-4; D is unresolved. The length of the CDR3 is 14 residues. Trimming left V 5 bases short and J 0 bases short, with 7 bases between. Per the germline V gene, CDR1 is SEHNR and CDR2 is FQNEAQ (reference sequence).

By sample fraction, this clone is medium-sized (0.01 to 0.1%). The chain is built from TRBV4-1 and TRBJ1-3; D gene unclear. Trimming shortened V by 1 base and J by 4 bases, and 8 bases separated the two germline ends. This CDR3 region has 14 residues. Germline V lookup: CDR1 MGHRA, CDR2 YSYEKL. The CDR3 sequence is CASSQVTGGNTIYF. CDR3 bases: TGCGCCAGCAGCCAAGTTACCGGCGGAAACACCATATATTTT.